This entry features one T cell receptor (beta chain) sequence. TCRdb re-called the 5' RACE reads, yielding one record per CDR3 amino acid sequence without DNA. The table lists 300,000 to 400,000 distinct CDR3 sequences. The CDR3 runs to 13 residues. In germline, CDR1 is GTSNPN, CDR2 SVGIG (reference sequence). These data come from a study of monozygotic twins with inflammatory bowel disease. Sequences were obtained from blood. This chain links TRBV30 with TRBJ2-7; TCRdb designates TRBD2, a call that cannot be tested without DNA. The receptor was derived from a human donor with ulcerative colitis or Crohn's disease, or a healthy co-twin of an affected twin (not recorded which). The chain's CDR3 is CAWSGTAAYEQYF.